Listed here are 25 T cell receptor beta chains from one sample, sequenced in a study of blood T cells in healthy people across ages. The use of a sample-barcoded 5' primer and a J-beta primer mix characterized a second PCR of about 7 to 12 cycles. TCRdb recomputed calls from the 5' RACE reads with MiXCR, one row per CDR3 protein. This table has some 1.8 million distinct CDR3 sequences, about two fifths appearing once. Sequencing used blood. The receptors here all came from a human donor in good health.

The DNA for the CDR3 is TGTGCCAGCAGCAGCCCAGGGGATTTGCGGTACACTGAAGCTTTCTTT. Protein product: CASSSPGDLRYTEAFF. This chain links TRBV6-2 or TRBV6-3 with TRBJ1-1, with D maybe TRBD1 (6 bases). Deletions cut 6 bases from V and 3 bases from J, with 20 bases between. The CDR3 spans 16 residues. Germline V gene data show CDR1 as MNHEY and CDR2 as SVGEGT.

The chain has TRBV20-1 and TRBJ2-1; 11 positions match TRBD2. Germline V gene data show CDR1 as DFQATT and CDR2 as SNEGSKA (reference sequence). With V trimmed by 5 bases and J by 12 bases, 6 bases remained unmatched. CDR3 size: 12 residues. The CDR3 here is CSAGGLAGMQFF. The CDR3 coding sequence is TGCAGTGCTGGAGGACTAGCGGGCATGCAGTTCTTC.

This clonotype was observed a single time. The chain joins TRBV10-3 to TRBJ2-3; the D gene is possibly TRBD1 (5 bases). Germline CDR1 is ENHRY and CDR2 is SYGVKD. Trimming removed 6 bases from V and 3 bases from J, with 13 bases in between. CDR3 length equals 14 residues. CDR3: CAIRGDFATDTQYF. DNA for the CDR3: TGTGCCATCAGAGGGGATTTTGCGACAGATACGCAGTATTTT.

The CDR3 here is CASSPGIRGSYNEQFF. The CDR3 DNA is TGTGCCAGCAGCCCGGGAATTAGAGGGTCCTACAATGAGCAGTTCTTC. The rearrangement joins TRBV9 to TRBJ2-1, with D tentatively TRBD2 (5 bases). With 4 bases removed from V and 1 base from J, the gap between germline ends came to 15 bases. Germline V gene lookup returns CDR1 SGDLS and CDR2 YYNGEE. CDR3 length: 16 residues. Full variable domain (missing parts from reference TRBV9 and TRBJ2-1): DSGVTQTPKHLITATGQRVTLRCSPRSGDLSVYWYQQSLDQGLQFLIQYYNGEERAKGNILERFSAQQFPDLHSELNLSSLELGDSALYFCASSPGIRGSYNEQFFGPGTRLTVL.

This clonotype was picked up a small number of times. The chain employs TRBV6-1 and TRBJ2-1; 13 bases match TRBD2. The V segment lost 2 bases and the J segment 7 bases; nucleotides outside the gene matches: 8. CDR1 is MNHNS and CDR2 is SASEGT in the germline V gene. The CDR3 contains 17 residues. DNA for the CDR3: TGTGCCAGCAGTGAAATATTCGGGACTAGCGGGGTAAATGAGCAGTTCTTC. It yields the protein CASSEIFGTSGVNEQFF.

Worth noting for this clonotype: One end of the junction does not line up with germline, which may come from a read error. V gene TRBV7-9 combines with J gene TRBJ1-1; D is unresolved. There are 13 residues in the CDR3. Germline lookup yields CDR1 SEHNR and CDR2 FQNEAQ (reference sequence). CDR3 amino acids: CASSFNPLPEAFF. The CDR3 region has the DNA TGTGCTAGCAGCTTTAATCCCCTTCCTGAAGCTTTCTTT.

This clonotype was seen a few times. The chain carries TRBV27 and TRBJ2-1, with 11 bases fitting TRBD2. Germline V lookup: CDR1 MNHEY, CDR2 SMNVEV (reference sequence). The V and J ends lost 5 bases and 1 base, in that order; junction bases with no gene match: 4. The CDR3 loop spans 16 amino acids. As DNA, the CDR3 is TGTGCCAGCAGTGGCGCTAGCGGGGGGTCCTACAATGAGCAGTTCTTC. As protein: CASSGASGGSYNEQFF.

Points on this clonotype: The CDR3 ends on some other residue instead of the conserved phenylalanine or tryptophan, so this is likely a read error. This sequence joins TRBV24-1 and TRBJ1-2; possibly TRBD1 for D (5 bases). This CDR3 has 14 amino acids. Germline CDR1 KGHDR, CDR2 SFDVKD. V was shortened by 6 bases and J by 1 base, with 11 bases between the two germline ends. The CDR3 DNA reads TGTGCCACCAGTAACCAGGGATTTAACTATGGCTACACCCTC. It translates to CATSNQGFNYGYTL.

This clonotype was observed a handful of times. This chain uses TRBV12-3 or TRBV12-4 with TRBJ2-1, with D perhaps matching TRBD1 (5 bases). The length of the CDR3 is 17 residues. V was cut by 6 bases and J by 2 bases, with 20 bases left in between. The CDR3 region has the DNA TGTGCCAGCAGCTTTTACCACAGGCCGAAAGCCTACAATGAGCAGTTCTTC. Amino acids: CASSFYHRPKAYNEQFF.

V gene TRBV3-1 combines with J gene TRBJ2-7; perhaps TRBD2 as D (5 bases). V gave up 6 bases and J gave up 2 bases, with 14 bases separating them. This CDR3 has 14 amino acids. CDR1 is LGHDT, CDR2 YNNKEL, per germline (reference sequence). The CDR3 region has the DNA TGTGCCAGCAGTAAAGGACTGATAACCTACGAGCAGTACTTC. This translates into CASSKGLITYEQYF.

This chain joins TRBV27 and TRBJ2-5, with 7 positions matching TRBD1. Per germline, CDR1 MNHEY and CDR2 SMNVEV (reference sequence). CDR3 length: 15 residues. V trimming: 0 bases; J trimming: 13 bases; junction bases outside the gene matches: 14. DNA for the CDR3: TGTGCCAGCAGTTTATCGCCAGGGGGACATACGAGCACGTACTTC. Translation gives CASSLSPGGHTSTYF.

This clonotype was observed a few times. The chain recombines TRBV6-6 with TRBJ2-3; unclear D gene. The CDR3 is 13 residues long. V lost 6 bases and J lost 6, with 13 bases in between. CDR1 is MNHNY, CDR2 SVGAGI, per germline (reference sequence). This CDR3 reads CASRLQDRDTQYF. CDR3 DNA sequence: TGTGCCAGCAGGCTCCAGGATCGGGATACGCAGTATTTT.

This clonotype was counted ten times or more. The chain is built from TRBV12-3 or TRBV12-4 and TRBJ2-5; D not resolved. The CDR3 is made up of 11 amino acids. Between the trimmed V and J ends, which lost 6 bases and 3 bases, there was a span of 5 bases. Here the CDR3 DNA reads TGTGCCAGCAGCTCAGAAGAGACCCAGTACTTC. Translating gives CASSSEETQYF.

This clonotype was seen a handful of times. CDR3 nucleotides: TGTGCCAGCTCACCACCCGCGGGAGACACAGATACGCAGTATTTT. Protein sequence: CASSPPAGDTDTQYF. The chain has TRBV18 and TRBJ2-3; TRBD2 matches at 7 bases. The length of the CDR3 is 15 residues. The ends lost 0 bases at V and 2 bases at J; junction bases unmatched: 2. CDR1 is KGHSH, CDR2 LQKENI, per germline.

This chain joins TRBV6-6 and TRBJ2-2, with TRBD1 as a possible D gene (6 bases). CDR1 and CDR2 from the germline V gene are MNHNY and SVGAGI (reference sequence). CDR3 size: 16 residues. Trimming cost V 5 bases and J 6 bases, with 19 bases left between them. The CDR3 DNA follows: TGTGCCAGCAGTAATCCACAGGGTTCCGGCGCCGGGGAGCTGTTTTTT. This sequence encodes CASSNPQGSGAGELFF.

This clonotype was detected only a few times. The chain links TRBV7-9 to TRBJ2-1; tentatively, D is TRBD2 (5 bases). V was cut by 7 bases and J by 4 bases, with 14 bases left in between. Germline CDR1 reads SEHNR; CDR2 reads FQNEAQ (reference sequence). CDR3 length equals 14 residues. In DNA form, the CDR3 reads TGTGCCAGCATTCTAGCTTCAGATTACAATGAGCAGTTCTTC. Protein: CASILASDYNEQFF. Drawing the rest from reference TRBV7-9 and TRBJ2-1, the complete variable domain is DTGVSQNPRHKITKRGQNVTFRCDPISEHNRLYWYRQTLGQGPEFLTYFQNEAQLEKSRLLSDRFSAERPKGSFSTLEIQRTEQGDSAMYLCASILASDYNEQFFGPGTRLTVL.

The chain joins TRBV28 to TRBJ1-4; a weak D match, TRBD1 (5 bases). CDR3 length: 16 residues. Trimming shortened V by 2 bases and J by 4 bases, and 14 bases separated the two germline ends. Germline lookup yields CDR1 MDHEN and CDR2 SYDVKM. This CDR3 reads CASSLERQGGNEKLFF. Written as DNA, the CDR3 is TGTGCCAGCAGTTTAGAAAGGCAGGGAGGTAATGAAAAACTGTTTTTT.

This clonotype was picked up a small number of times. The rearrangement links TRBV7-2 to TRBJ2-3; 9 bases match TRBD2. This CDR3 spans 15 amino acids. Germline CDR1 is SGHTA and CDR2 is FQGNSA. J lost 2 bases, V lost 3 bases, and 3 bases had no gene match. The CDR3, as DNA: TGTGCCAGCAGCTTTAGCGGGGGCCACACAGATACGCAGTATTTT. Translating gives CASSFSGGHTDTQYF.

This sequence joins TRBV5-1 and TRBJ1-2; TRBD1 aligns across 7 bases. Germline V CDR1 and CDR2: SGHRS, YFSETQ. CDR3 size: 16 residues. V trimming: 4 bases; J trimming: 5 bases; junction bases outside the gene matches: 14. This CDR3 is CASSENPGQSFYGYTF. The CDR3 bases are TGCGCCAGCAGCGAAAACCCGGGACAGTCCTTTTATGGCTACACCTTC.

This clonotype was seen repeatedly, ten times or more. This rearrangement joins TRBV7-9 to TRBJ2-6; no clear D. Germline-derived CDR1 and CDR2 are SEHNR and FQNEAQ (reference sequence). This CDR3 comprises 14 residues. Trimming stripped 1 base from V and 2 bases from J, with 3 bases between. As DNA, the CDR3 is TGTGCCAGCAGCTTAGTGACTGGGGCCAACGTCCTGACTTTC. Translating it yields CASSLVTGANVLTF.

This clonotype has only a few counts. V usage is TRBV25-1 and J usage is TRBJ1-2; TRBD1 agrees at 8 bases. The CDR3 consists of 14 residues. Germline CDR1 MGHDK, CDR2 SYGVNS. Germline trimming cut 6 bases from V and 4 bases from J; bases unmatched to any gene: 7. In nucleotides, the CDR3 is TGTGCCAGCAGACAGACAGGGGAGGGCTATGGCTACACCTTC. Protein sequence: CASRQTGEGYGYTF.

On this clonotype: A much larger clone lies one base from this, so it may be a read error. The rearrangement joins TRBV7-2 to TRBJ2-4; weak D call: TRBD2 (5 bases). TRBJ2-7 matches the DNA end more closely, so the J call is doubtful. CDR1 SGHTA and CDR2 FQGNSA come from the germline V gene. This CDR3 region has 13 residues. CDR3 amino acids: CASNTRGPYEQYF. In DNA form, the CDR3 reads TGTGCCAGCAACACTAGAGGACCTTACGAGCAGTACTTC.

The chain is built from TRBV12-3 or TRBV12-4 and TRBJ1-2, with TRBD1 as a possible D gene (6 bases). This CDR3 has 14 amino acids. Trimming took 7 bases from V and 8 from J, leaving 20 bases between them. CDR3 DNA: TGTGCCAGCACCCTAGGTACTGCAGGGGTCGGCTACACCTTC. Protein product: CASTLGTAGVGYTF.

V usage is TRBV12-3 or TRBV12-4 and J usage is TRBJ2-5; 9 positions agree with TRBD1. This CDR3 has 14 residues. The V segment lost 6 bases and the J segment 4 bases; nucleotides outside the gene matches: 6. The CDR3 spells CASRFGQGRETQYF. As DNA, the CDR3 is TGTGCCAGCAGATTCGGACAGGGGAGAGAGACCCAGTACTTC.

This clonotype was seen only a few times. V and J are TRBV6-2 or TRBV6-3 and TRBJ1-4; D uncertain. V gave up 7 bases and J gave up 3 bases, with 12 bases separating them. The CDR3 covers 14 residues. Germline V gene lookup returns CDR1 MNHEY and CDR2 SVGEGT. The CDR3 protein is CASTSREANEKLFF. For the CDR3, the DNA is TGTGCCAGCACCTCCAGAGAAGCTAATGAAAAACTGTTTTTT.